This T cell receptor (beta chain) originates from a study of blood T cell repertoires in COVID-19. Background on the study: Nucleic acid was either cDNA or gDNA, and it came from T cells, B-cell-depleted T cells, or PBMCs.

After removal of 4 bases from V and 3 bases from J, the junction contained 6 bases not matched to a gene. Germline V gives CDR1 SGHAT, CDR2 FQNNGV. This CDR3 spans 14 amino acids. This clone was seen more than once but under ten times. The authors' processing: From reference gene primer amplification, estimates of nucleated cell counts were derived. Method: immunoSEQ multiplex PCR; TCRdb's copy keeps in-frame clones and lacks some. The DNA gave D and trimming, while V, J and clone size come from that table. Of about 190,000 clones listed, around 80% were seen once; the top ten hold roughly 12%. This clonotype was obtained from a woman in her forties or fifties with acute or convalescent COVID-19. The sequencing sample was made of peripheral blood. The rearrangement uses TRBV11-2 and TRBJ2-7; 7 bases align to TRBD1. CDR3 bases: TGTGCCAGCAGCTATAAGACAGGGAACTACGAGCAGTACTTC. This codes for CASSYKTGNYEQYF.